This is a list of T cell receptor beta chains from one sample in a study of blood T cells in healthy people across ages. TCRdb processed the 5' RACE reads anew with MiXCR; each CDR3 protein has one entry. The data show fewer than 2 million distinct CDR3 sequences, about two fifths seen once. Sequencing was done on a sample of blood. These receptors all stem from a human donor in good health. Each CDR3 is given with its conserved first and last residue. Fields, in order: D gene, CDR3 length, V gene, J gene, clone size, CDR3 DNA, CDR3 protein. D genes are given only for firm matches. Clone size is not always given. Where it is, it says once, few, many or a class for expanded clones.

d_gene: .
len: 14
v_gene: TRBV14
j_gene: TRBJ2-5
abundance: few
CDR3nt: TGTGCCAGCAGCCAAGAGCACTTCCAAGAGACCCAGTACTTC
CDR3aa: CASSQEHFQETQYF

d_gene: .
len: 13
v_gene: TRBV4-2
j_gene: TRBJ1-2
abundance: .
CDR3nt: TGTGCCAGCAGCGTAGTGGGGAGCGATGGCTACACCTTC
CDR3aa: CASSVVGSDGYTF

d_gene: .
len: 13
v_gene: TRBV11-3
j_gene: TRBJ1-1
abundance: .
CDR3nt: TGTGCCAGCAGCCTATTCGAGGGTGCTGAAGCTTTCTTT
CDR3aa: CASSLFEGAEAFF

d_gene: .
len: 14
v_gene: TRBV12-5
j_gene: TRBJ2-6
abundance: .
CDR3nt: TGTGCTAGTGGTTTCTTATCTGGGGCCAACGTCCTGACTTTC
CDR3aa: CASGFLSGANVLTF

d_gene: .
len: 13
v_gene: TRBV15
j_gene: TRBJ2-7
abundance: .
CDR3nt: TGTGCCACCAGCCTCGTCTCCTACGATGAGCAGTACTTC
CDR3aa: CATSLVSYDEQYF

d_gene: .
len: 11
v_gene: TRBV5-1
j_gene: TRBJ1-2
abundance: once
CDR3nt: TGCGCCGGCAGCTCGCTCCTTGACTACACCTTC
CDR3aa: CAGSSLLDYTF

d_gene: .
len: 13
v_gene: TRBV6-5
j_gene: TRBJ2-1
abundance: .
CDR3nt: TGTGCCAGCAGTTACGGGGTGGCGTACGAGCAGTTCTTC
CDR3aa: CASSYGVAYEQFF

d_gene: TRBD2
len: 15
v_gene: TRBV20-1
j_gene: TRBJ2-4
abundance: .
CDR3nt: TGCAGTGCTAGAGGCGGGGGGGCATGGGTTGACATTCAGTACTTC
CDR3aa: CSARGGGAWVDIQYF

d_gene: .
len: 13
v_gene: TRBV30
j_gene: TRBJ1-5
abundance: .
CDR3nt: TGTGCCTGGAGTATGCAGGGAAATCAGCCCCAGCATTTT
CDR3aa: CAWSMQGNQPQHF

d_gene: .
len: 15
v_gene: TRBV4-2
j_gene: TRBJ1-2
abundance: .
CDR3nt: TGTGCCAGCAGCCAGGGGGGCCCAATAGTCTATGGCTACACCTTC
CDR3aa: CASSQGGPIVYGYTF

d_gene: .
len: 14
v_gene: TRBV10-3
j_gene: TRBJ2-7
abundance: many
CDR3nt: TGTGCCATCAGTGAAGGTGGGCAGTCCTACGAGCAGTACTTC
CDR3aa: CAISEGGQSYEQYF

d_gene: .
len: 17
v_gene: TRBV9
j_gene: TRBJ2-1
abundance: .
CDR3nt: TGTGCCAGCAGCCAGATCTTCGGGCGGCAGGGGCACAATGAGCAGTTCTTC
CDR3aa: CASSQIFGRQGHNEQFF

d_gene: .
len: 12
v_gene: TRBV7-2
j_gene: TRBJ1-2
abundance: .
CDR3nt: TGTGCCAGCAGCTTAAATGTCAATGGCTACACCTTC
CDR3aa: CASSLNVNGYTF

d_gene: TRBD1
len: 14
v_gene: TRBV5-1
j_gene: TRBJ2-1
abundance: few
CDR3nt: TGCGCCAGCAGCTCGGGACAGGGGGCTTTTGAGCAGTTCTTC
CDR3aa: CASSSGQGAFEQFF

d_gene: TRBD2
len: 15
v_gene: TRBV28
j_gene: TRBJ2-1
abundance: .
CDR3nt: TGTGCCAGCAGTTTAGGGAGGGTGAAGAGGAATGAGCAGTTCTTC
CDR3aa: CASSLGRVKRNEQFF

d_gene: TRBD1
len: 14
v_gene: TRBV18
j_gene: TRBJ1-1
abundance: few
CDR3nt: TGTGCCAGCTCATCCAGGACAGGGTGGACTGAAGCTTTCTTT
CDR3aa: CASSSRTGWTEAFF

d_gene: TRBD2
len: 15
v_gene: TRBV4-3
j_gene: TRBJ2-1
abundance: many
CDR3nt: TGCGCCAGCAGCCAACTGCTAGCGGGTACAGTTGAGCAGTTCTTC
CDR3aa: CASSQLLAGTVEQFF

d_gene: TRBD1
len: 14
v_gene: TRBV7-2
j_gene: TRBJ1-2
abundance: many
CDR3nt: TGTGCCAGCTCCCCAGGGGGCAGTAACTATGGCTACACCTTC
CDR3aa: CASSPGGSNYGYTF

d_gene: TRBD1
len: 14
v_gene: TRBV25-1
j_gene: TRBJ1-2
abundance: .
CDR3nt: TGTGCCAGCAGTGGACTCGGACAGGGTTATGGCTACACCTTC
CDR3aa: CASSGLGQGYGYTF

d_gene: .
len: 14
v_gene: TRBV20-1
j_gene: TRBJ2-7
abundance: .
CDR3nt: TGCAGTGCTAGAGTAGGGAAAATCCCCTACGAGCAGTACTTC
CDR3aa: CSARVGKIPYEQYF

d_gene: .
len: 14
v_gene: TRBV7-2
j_gene: TRBJ2-1
abundance: .
CDR3nt: TGTGCCAGCAGCTTAGTAGCCAGTTCCAATGAGCAGTTCTTC
CDR3aa: CASSLVASSNEQFF

d_gene: .
len: 13
v_gene: TRBV10-3
j_gene: TRBJ2-5
abundance: .
CDR3nt: TGTGCCATCAGTGACGGGGAACAAGAGGCCCAGTACTTC
CDR3aa: CAISDGEQEAQYF

d_gene: .
len: 13
v_gene: TRBV29-1
j_gene: TRBJ2-7
abundance: .
CDR3nt: TGCAGCGTTTTGGGGGATTGGGGATACGAGCAGTACTTC
CDR3aa: CSVLGDWGYEQYF